What follows is one T cell receptor beta chain and its context. The specificity of this receptor is unknown. Library method: the immunoSEQ multiplex PCR assay. For the multiplex PCR, a mixture combining 60 forward primers for TCR Vbeta segments and 13 reverse primers for TCR Jbeta segments was used. Amplification of the CDR3 region of rearranged TCR beta genes was performed with a multiplex PCR assay on genomic DNA. On the Illumina HiSeq System, the amplified TCR beta libraries were sequenced as 87-base-pair reads. The authors' pipeline ran thus. Across the 640 or so repertoires, a later analysis counted about 81 million unique TCR beta chains, roughly 11 million of which were shared by at least two donors. A nearest-neighbor algorithm error-corrected the raw reads and collapsed the reads into unique sequences, merging closely related sequences to remove PCR and sequencing errors. To assign V, D and J gene segments, CDR3 sequences were aligned to IMGT reference sequences. For a sequence to be retained, a match of at least six nucleotides was required to both a V gene segment and a J gene segment. A rearrangement was called productive if the CDR3 had no stop codons and remained in frame with V and J, and every other rearrangement was called non-productive. CDR3 was defined according to IMGT convention as the region running from the second conserved V-encoded cysteine to the conserved J-encoded phenylalanine. The earlier analysis of a few hundred of the donors excluded sequences that lacked an unambiguous match to a single V gene segment. An earlier analysis of 587 of the donors classified V segments as functional when productive rearrangements were above 56.7% and as segregating when the standard deviation between donors was above 5%. A statistical classification framework was developed to diagnose cytomegalovirus status using the catalog of TCR beta chain sequences. In a later analysis, TCR nucleotide sequences were compared against IMGT/GENE-DB human TR gene sequences so that V and J genes could be assigned. In a later analysis, CDR3 sequences and most-parsimonious VDJ recombination scenarios were assigned using the TCRdist pipeline. A later analysis defined each TCR beta chain by its CDR3 amino acid sequence plus V-gene family, and excluded reads lacking a unique V-gene family. A later analysis removed 450 to 600 highly shared, low-generation-probability nucleotide sequences to deal with suspected cross-contamination and a sequencing artifact. For each public chain, a later analysis derived a clonal expansion index from normalized ranks of inferred template counts within each repertoire. A later analysis computed generation probabilities with a VDJ recombination model fitted to out-of-frame rearrangements, and checked the results against IGoR. In a later analysis, hypergeometric tests were used to score TCR-TCR, TCR-HLA and TCR-CMV co-occurrence, with a repertoire-size bias correction applied to TCR pairs. A later analysis estimated false discovery rates by permuting HLA or CMV assignments 20 times. In a later analysis, co-occurring TCRs were grouped using DBSCAN, with TCRdist sequence similarity added in when clustering inside HLA-allele-positive subsets. Repertoires with fewer than 30,000 or more than 120,000 public chains, plus five repertoires with anomalous nucleotide sharing, were excluded from co-occurrence clustering. TCRdb mirrors the immuneACCESS table, restricted to in-frame sequences. Some clones are absent from its copies; in checked studies, under half trace to an unresolved V gene, and the reason for the others is unknown. V, J and clone size are those of that table, while D and trimming were read from the DNA. The sample's records list roughly 190,000 clones. 0.75% to 0.85% of the sample is held by the ten biggest clonotypes.

The entry originates in a study of cytomegalovirus exposure and HLA in healthy donors (dated 2017 in TCRdb). Context from the whole study: In an earlier analysis of some 610 of the donors, 276 Gb of sequence data and 120 million or so unique TCR beta sequences from roughly 180 million T cells were reported. Both class I and class II loci were covered by HLA typing, at four-digit resolution. Among 300 to 450 genotyped donors of the cohort, an average of around 240,000 unique TCR beta nucleotide sequences were sequenced per donor, roughly 18% of them non-productive. Genome-wide SNP genotypes for about 65% of the 666 donors were used in a later genetic analysis, which treated that subset as a discovery cohort. In the later analysis, no new phenotypic data were used to find candidate immune exposures; instead, reliance was placed on TCR beta sequences and their occurrence across donors. A separate validation cohort of about 110 different subjects was used in addition to the roughly 670-subject first cohort. All discovery cohort repertoires had been generated using a single sequencing platform. Typing coverage varied by locus: about 620-630 donors for A, B, C, DRB1 and DQB1; under 550 for DQA1; 606 for DPA1; around 450 for DPB1. Of the 300 to 400 genotyped donors, roughly 80% fell in the genetic ancestry cluster associated with self-reported Caucasian donors. An earlier analysis of 587 of the donors used high-throughput TCR beta sequencing to judge whether each TCR beta V gene segment behaved as functional or pseudogenic. Because of strong linkage in the cohort, five DR-DQ haplotypes were treated as single units for association and clustering. The aim of the study was to test whether cataloging public T cell receptors could identify signatures of past pathogen exposure. Using immunosequencing, the study profiled T cell repertoires from around 680 subjects and related those repertoires to cytomegalovirus serostatus. An early release covering just under 650 HLA-typed donors comprised about 290 gigabases of sequencing data and around 80 million unique TCR sequences. To predict cytomegalovirus infection status, the study combined high-throughput TCR immunosequencing, statistical association of individual TCRs with disease status, and machine learning. A later analysis re-analyzed previously published TCR beta repertoires from 600 to 850 donors and added high-resolution HLA genotyping to study TCR occurrence patterns. Donor age, sex, ethnicity and CMV serostatus were compiled alongside the repertoire data. The paper as a whole reports these results and caveats: The 87-base-pair reads could not distinguish some IMGT-functional V segments, including TRBV6-2 and TRBV6-3, so those segments were excluded. The earlier analysis of some 560 of the donors excluded roughly 17 rarely observed V segments, including chromosome 9 orphons, because counts were too low. CMV serostatus was the only immune exposure information available for the cohort. A cluster of highly shared sequence variants was judged likely to represent a technical artifact of the sequencing pipeline. In a later analysis, most CMV-associated TCR beta chains were found to appear HLA-restricted, with HLA associations seemingly driven largely by CMV exposure. A further reported finding was that TCR beta sequences accurately predicted the HLA-A and HLA-B alleles for most subjects in the first cohort. In a later analysis, HLA-associated TCR beta chains were found to be more clonally expanded and to have lower generation probabilities than equally common non-associated chains. At a false discovery rate of 0.05, a later analysis linked about 16,000 TCR beta sequences to specific HLA alleles. In a later analysis, the rate of TCR association differed among HLA loci, with DRB1 alleles having the most associated TCRs and HLA-C alleles having the fewest. Strong co-occurrence of HLA alleles, especially DR and DQ, made assigning TCR associations to individual alleles difficult. It was suggested by the authors that the approach could potentially be generalized to other disease states and immunological phenotypes. Correlated functional status among segregating V segments might be attributable to linkage disequilibrium, but an unknown experimental factor could not be ruled out. While some public TCRs were present in many individuals, most TCR sequences turned up only very rarely across donors. In a later genetic analysis, fewer N-insertions in productive TCRs were reported among donors in an Asian-associated ancestry cluster than the roughly 700-donor mean. Three of the identified cytomegalovirus-associated TCR beta chains were confirmed in vitro to be specific for cytomegalovirus antigens. A total of 150 or so TCR beta chains were listed by the study as associated with cytomegalovirus. According to a later analysis, parvovirus B19, influenza, CMV and Epstein-Barr virus appeared linked to several top co-occurrence clusters. An earlier analysis of around 600 of the donors showed that most TCR beta V segments appeared in productive rearrangements either about 90% or about 30% of the time, which broadly matched IMGT annotations. Only TCR beta chains were sequenced in this cohort, and the absence of alpha or paired-chain data limited detectable features. Roughly uniform sequencing depth across donors was assumed in presence/absence analyses, although this assumption may not hold. Because HLA typing was unavailable for some donors at each locus, only the typed subset was used in association tests. In a later genetic analysis, a missense DCLRE1C variant was associated with V-gene and J-gene trimming of TCR beta chains, and the association was replicated in an independent cohort. In both the original and validation cohorts, the classifier was reported to diagnose cytomegalovirus status with high specificity and sensitivity.

The CDR3 runs 15 amino acids, cysteine and phenylalanine included. Only CDR3 DNA is held: 45 bases, read in frame from base 1. For CDR1 and CDR2, the germline V gene lists SGHRS and YFSETQ. V is pared back by 3 bases and J by 10 bases, with 17 bases lying between the germline termini. The cohort comprised 666 healthy bone marrow donors. All cohort members were sampled while nominally healthy, although unrecorded immune exposures were likely present. The donor tested CMV seropositive and was one of the 289 seropositive cohort members. Each donor provided a peripheral blood sample, and peripheral blood mononuclear cells were used for TCR beta sequencing. The Qiagen DNeasy Blood Extraction Kit was used to extract genomic DNA from the blood cell samples.

Sequencing was done on a sample of PBMCs. This TCR was recovered from a woman aged 18-29 years in good health and CMV-seropositive. The chain links TRBV5-1 with TRBJ1-6; the D segment could be TRBD1, given 6 matching bases. The DNA sequence is given as TGCGCCAGCAGCTGGGCAACAGGGTCGGCATCACCCCTCCACTTT. Translated, this is CASSWATGSASPLHF.